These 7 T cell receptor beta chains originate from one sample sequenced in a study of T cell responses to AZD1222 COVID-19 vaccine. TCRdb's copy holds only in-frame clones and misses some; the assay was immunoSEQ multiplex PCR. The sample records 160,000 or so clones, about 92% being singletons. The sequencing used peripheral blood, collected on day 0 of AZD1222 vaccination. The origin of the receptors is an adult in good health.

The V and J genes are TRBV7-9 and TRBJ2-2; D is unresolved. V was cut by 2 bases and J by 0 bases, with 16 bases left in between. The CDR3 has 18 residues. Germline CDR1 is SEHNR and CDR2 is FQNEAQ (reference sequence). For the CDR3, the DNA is TGTGCCAGCAGCTTACGCTACATGGGCGGTGCGAACACCGGGGAGCTGTTTTTT. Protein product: CASSLRYMGGANTGELFF.

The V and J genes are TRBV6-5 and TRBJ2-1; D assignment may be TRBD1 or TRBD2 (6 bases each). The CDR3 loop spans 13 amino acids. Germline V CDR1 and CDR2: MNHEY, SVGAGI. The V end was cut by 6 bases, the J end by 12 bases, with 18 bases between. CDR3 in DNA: TGTGCCAGCAGAGGGGACATCCGGGACTCGCAGTTCTTC. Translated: CASRGDIRDSQFF.

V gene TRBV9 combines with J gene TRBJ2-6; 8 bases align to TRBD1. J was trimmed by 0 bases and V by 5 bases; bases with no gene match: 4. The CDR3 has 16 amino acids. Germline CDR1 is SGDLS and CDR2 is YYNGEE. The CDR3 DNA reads TGTGCCAGCAGTGGACAGGGTTACTCTGGGGCCAACGTCCTGACTTTC. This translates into CASSGQGYSGANVLTF.

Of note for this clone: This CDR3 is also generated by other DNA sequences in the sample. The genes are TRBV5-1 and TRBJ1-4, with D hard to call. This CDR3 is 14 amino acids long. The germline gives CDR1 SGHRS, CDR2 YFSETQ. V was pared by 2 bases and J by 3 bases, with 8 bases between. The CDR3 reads CASSFSGSNEKLFF. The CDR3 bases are TGCGCCAGCAGCTTCTCGGGGTCTAATGAAAAACTGTTTTTT.

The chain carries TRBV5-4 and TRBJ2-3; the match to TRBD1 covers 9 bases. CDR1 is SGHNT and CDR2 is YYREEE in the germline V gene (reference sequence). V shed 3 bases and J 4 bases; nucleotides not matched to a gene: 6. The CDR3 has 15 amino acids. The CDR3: CASSWGQGRPDTQYF. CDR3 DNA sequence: TGTGCCAGCAGCTGGGGACAGGGTAGACCAGATACGCAGTATTTT.

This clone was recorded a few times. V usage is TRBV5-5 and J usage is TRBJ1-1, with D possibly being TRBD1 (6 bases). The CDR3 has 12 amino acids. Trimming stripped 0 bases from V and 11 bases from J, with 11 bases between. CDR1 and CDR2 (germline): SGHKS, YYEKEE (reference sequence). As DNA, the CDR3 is TGTGCCAGCAGCTTGGATGGCAGGGGTGCTTTCTTT. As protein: CASSLDGRGAFF.

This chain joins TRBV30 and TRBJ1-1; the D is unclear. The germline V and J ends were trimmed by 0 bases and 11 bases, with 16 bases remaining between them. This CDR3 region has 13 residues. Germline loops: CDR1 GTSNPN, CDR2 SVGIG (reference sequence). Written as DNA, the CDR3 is TGTGCCTGGAGTGTACTAGGACCCCCTGGGGCTTTCTTT. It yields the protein CAWSVLGPPGAFF. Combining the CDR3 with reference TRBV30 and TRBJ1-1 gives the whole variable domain SQTIHQWPATLVQPVGSPLSLECTVEGTSNPNLYWYRQAAGRGLQLLFYSVGIGQISSEVPQNLSASRPQDRQFILSSKKLLLSDSGFYLCAWSVLGPPGAFFGQGTRLTVV.